This note documents a single TCR beta chain sequence. Its antigen is unknown. TCRdb redid the calling of the reads with MiXCR, one entry per CDR3 protein. This sample has around 100,000 distinct CDR3 sequences; around 31% occur once, and the top ten carry less than 45%. Germline V gene sequence: CDR1 MNHEY, CDR2 SVGEGT. Trimming stripped 6 bases from V and 2 bases from J, with 14 bases between. The CDR3 spans 15 residues. The data stem from a study of T cell repertoires in cytomegalovirus infection. At the level of the study: Recently identified HLA-C-restricted and well-studied HLA-B-restricted CMV epitopes were used. CMV infection and matching HLA type were both indicated by public TCR beta signatures.

Study findings and constraints: Accumulated public TCR beta family frequency recognized individuals carrying CMV together with the relevant HLA. Dominating the ex vivo response were TCR beta clonotypes that were CMV-specific and HLA-C-restricted.

The clonotype originates from a human donor in good health (CMV status not recorded). Some clones in this sample may be carry-over from other donors' samples. The material was CD8+ T cells from cultured PBMCs, obtained from culture after CMV antigen stimulation. The rearrangement links TRBV6-2 or TRBV6-3 to TRBJ1-5; D uncertain. The CDR3, as DNA: TGTGCCAGCAGCGCTTCATCCTGGGGCAATCAGCCCCAGCATTTT. It codes for CASSASSWGNQPQHF.